This T cell receptor (beta chain) comes out of a study of T-cell reconstitution after alpha-beta-depleted transplantation in children. Study-level findings and limits: Once a year had passed after transplant, T-cell counts and diversity came mostly from newly produced T cells.

The library targeted TCRbeta and was prepared with unique molecular identifiers. TCRdb reprocessed the PCR reads via MiXCR and lists one record per CDR3 protein. The table lists 90,000 to 130,000 distinct CDR3 sequences, approximately 6.6% of them singletons, with roughly 23% in the top ten. V lost 0 bases to trimming and J lost 5 bases; unmatched junction nucleotides: 4. The CDR3 contains 15 residues. Germline-derived CDR1 and CDR2 are LGHNA and YSLEER. A note on this clonotype: Its specificity is unknown.

The specimen was PBMCs, mostly from graft donor cells, collected 360 days after TCRalphabeta/CD19-depleted stem cell transplant. This sequence originates from a male patient aged 2-9 years who had a stem cell transplant for acute lymphoblastic leukemia, so the T cells may come from the graft donor. This chain links TRBV4-3 with TRBJ2-5; 9 nucleotides align to TRBD1. The CDR3 region has the DNA TGCGCCAGCAGCCAAGATTCCGGGACAGGGGAGACCCAGTACTTC. Amino acids: CASSQDSGTGETQYF.